Presented here are 4 T cell receptor beta chains from one specimen sequenced in a study of blood T cell repertoires in COVID-19. The table came from immunoSEQ multiplex PCR; TCRdb's copy has only in-frame clones and leaves some out. The sample has under 14,000 clones; 87% are singletons. Sequenced: peripheral blood. These receptors were collected from a man aged 30-40 years with active or convalescent COVID-19.

This clone has a single count. This chain connects TRBV11-1 to TRBJ1-1; D unresolved. The V end lost 1 base, the J end lost 1 base, and 7 bases lay between the germline ends. The CDR3 runs to 14 residues. CDR1 and CDR2 (germline): SGHAT, FQDESV (reference sequence). The CDR3 spells CASSLVAGNTEAFF. CDR3 bases: TGTGCCAGCAGCTTAGTTGCGGGGAACACTGAAGCTTTCTTT.

The V and J genes are TRBV24-1 and TRBJ2-3; D remains ambiguous. This CDR3 comprises 13 residues. The V and J ends lost 4 bases and 1 base respectively, with 5 bases between them. CDR1 is KGHDR, CDR2 SFDVKD, per germline. This chain's CDR3 is CATSDSRTDTQYF. In DNA, the CDR3 is TGTGCCACCAGTGACTCCCGCACAGATACGCAGTATTTT.

This clone was counted once. The chain uses TRBV30 and TRBJ1-3; weak D call: TRBD1 (5 bases). From germline, CDR1 is GTSNPN and CDR2 SVGIG (reference sequence). The CDR3 runs 14 residues. Trimming left V 8 bases short and J 2 bases short, with 16 bases between. The CDR3 DNA reads as TGTGCCAGAACGGGCAGGGAGGCTGGAAACACCATATATTTT. It codes for CARTGREAGNTIYF. The entire variable domain, with the rest obtained from reference TRBV30 and TRBJ1-3, is as follows: SQTIHQWPATLVQPVGSPLSLECTVEGTSNPNLYWYRQAAGRGLQLLFYSVGIGQISSEVPQNLSASRPQDRQFILSSKKLLLSDSGFYLCARTGREAGNTIYFGEGSWLTVV.

V is TRBV5-1 and J is TRBJ2-1, with D unresolved. Germline assignment: CDR1 SGHRS and CDR2 YFSETQ. The V gene lost 0 bases and the J gene lost 1 base, with 8 bases spanning the gap. The CDR3 loop spans 15 amino acids. The CDR3 DNA follows: TGCGCCAGCAGCTTGGCCCTAGAGTCCTACAATGAGCAGTTCTTC. Translating gives CASSLALESYNEQFF.